This TCR beta chain comes out of a study of PD-L1 blockade in urothelial cancer. In the study overall: It was around 2014 that patients started atezolizumab at 1,200 mg intravenously every 3 weeks. Analyses used blood from 3 weeks (second dose) and 6 weeks after treatment start. Across blood samples, T cells had a median count of roughly 140,000.

Clones were read by immunoSEQ multiplex PCR, and TCRdb kept only the in-frame ones, dropping some. The profile shows approximately 120,000 clones, more than 75% of them singletons. Findings and caveats of the study: Below-median pretreatment blood TCR clonality predicted better survival.

Points on this clone: The antigen remains unidentified.

The time point is: peripheral blood 6 weeks after treatment start. Per germline, CDR1 SEHNR and CDR2 FQNEAQ (reference sequence). There are 15 residues in the CDR3. V lost 1 base and J lost 9, with 13 bases in between. The sequence was collected from a man in his fifties or sixties with urothelial cancer. This chain uses TRBV7-9 with TRBJ1-6; no reliable D call. Source: PBMCs, taken around atezolizumab (anti-PD-L1) treatment. CDR3 residues: CASSLGGSLSSPLHF. CDR3 nucleotides: TGTGCCAGCAGCTTAGGCGGCTCCTTGTCTTCACCCCTCCACTTT.